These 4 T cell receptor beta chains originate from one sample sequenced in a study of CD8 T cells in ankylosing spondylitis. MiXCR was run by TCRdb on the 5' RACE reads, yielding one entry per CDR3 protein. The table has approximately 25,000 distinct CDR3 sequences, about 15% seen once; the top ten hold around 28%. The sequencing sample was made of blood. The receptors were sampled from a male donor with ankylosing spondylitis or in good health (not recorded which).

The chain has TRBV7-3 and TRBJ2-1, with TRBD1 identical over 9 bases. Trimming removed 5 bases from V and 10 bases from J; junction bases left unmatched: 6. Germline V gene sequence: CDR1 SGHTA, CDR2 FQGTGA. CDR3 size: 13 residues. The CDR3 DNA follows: TGTGCCAGCAGCCCACAGACAGGGGGAGAGCAGTTCTTC. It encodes CASSPQTGGEQFF.

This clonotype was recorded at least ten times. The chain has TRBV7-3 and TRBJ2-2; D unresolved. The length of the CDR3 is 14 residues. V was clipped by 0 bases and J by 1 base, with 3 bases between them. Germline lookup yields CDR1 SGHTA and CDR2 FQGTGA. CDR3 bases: TGTGCCAGCAGCTTAACAGGGAACACCGGGGAGCTGTTTTTT. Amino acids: CASSLTGNTGELFF.

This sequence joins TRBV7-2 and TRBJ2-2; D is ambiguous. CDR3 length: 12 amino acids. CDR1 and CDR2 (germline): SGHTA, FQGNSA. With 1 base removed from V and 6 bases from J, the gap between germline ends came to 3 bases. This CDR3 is CASSLVPGELFF. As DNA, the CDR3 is TGTGCCAGCAGCTTAGTCCCCGGGGAGCTGTTTTTT.

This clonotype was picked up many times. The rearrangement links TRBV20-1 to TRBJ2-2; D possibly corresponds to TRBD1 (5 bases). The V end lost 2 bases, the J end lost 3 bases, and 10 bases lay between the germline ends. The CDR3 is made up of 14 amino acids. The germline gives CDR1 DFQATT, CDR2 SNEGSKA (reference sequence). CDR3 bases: TGCAGTGCTAGAAGCAGGGTGGACACCGGGGAGCTGTTTTTT. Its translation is CSARSRVDTGELFF.